The 20 T cell receptor beta chains below all came from one sample that was sequenced in a study of CD8+ T cells in alopecia areata. The treatment is: oral pan-JAK inhibitor, 5-10 mg twice daily. Extraction and reverse transcription of RNA yielded cDNA as the sequencing template. Some clones are missing from TCRdb's copy, which holds only in-frame ones; the method was immunoSEQ multiplex PCR. This sample has around 70,000 clones; approximately 28% occur once, and the top ten carry around 14%. The sample was CD8+ T cells sorted from blood, taken at week 4, from a patient treated with tofacitinib. Every receptor here comes from a human donor with alopecia areata.

This clone showed up just a few times. Other DNA sequences in the same sample also yield this CDR3. The chain combines TRBV29-1 with TRBJ2-5, with D perhaps given as TRBD1 or TRBD2 (5 bases each). The ends were cut back, 3 bases at V and 4 bases at J, with 6 bases in the middle. The V gene's germline CDR1 is SQVTM and CDR2 ANQGSEA. The CDR3 runs to 11 residues. The CDR3 nucleotides read TGCAGCGTTGAGGGGGTAGAGACCCAGTACTTC. Its protein product is CSVEGVETQYF.

J is TRBJ2-1 and V is TRBV4-1; TRBD2 might be the D (6 bases). CDR1 is MGHRA and CDR2 is YSYEKL in the germline V gene. Trimming took 3 bases from V and 14 from J, leaving 17 bases between them. This CDR3 comprises 13 residues. CDR3: CASSQSGGIGEFF. The CDR3 DNA follows: TGCGCCAGCAGCCAGTCCGGGGGTATAGGGGAGTTCTTC.

The chain joins TRBV4-3 to TRBJ2-2; D remains ambiguous. Trimming removed 0 bases from V and 5 bases from J, with 13 bases in between. Germline CDR1 reads LGHNA; CDR2 reads YSLEER. This CDR3 has 16 residues. The DNA of the CDR3 is TGCGCCAGCAGCCAAGACAGGTCAAGGGTAACCGGGGAGCTGTTTTTT. Translation: CASSQDRSRVTGELFF.

This clone was recorded a few times. The chain has TRBV7-9 and TRBJ2-3, with a possible D match to TRBD2 (5 bases). Per germline, CDR1 SEHNR and CDR2 FQNEAQ (reference sequence). V dropped 5 bases and J dropped 7 bases, with 16 bases sitting between them. The CDR3 loop spans 14 amino acids. The CDR3 DNA reads TGTGCCAGCAGCGAAACCACCGGGGAATATACGCAGTATTTT. Its translation: CASSETTGEYTQYF.

The chain uses TRBV29-1 and TRBJ2-2, with 7 bases matching TRBD2. The CDR3 consists of 17 residues. V was clipped by 4 bases and J by 3 bases; unmatched bases: 14. CDR1 and CDR2 (germline): SQVTM, ANQGSEA. CDR3 sequence (DNA): TGCAGCGTTGGAGTGGGAGGGCCTAGAATGGACACCGGGGAGCTGTTTTTT. Protein product: CSVGVGGPRMDTGELFF.

The chain has TRBV29-1 and TRBJ2-3; D may be TRBD2 (7 bases). Germline CDR1 reads SQVTM; CDR2 reads ANQGSEA. Trimming cost V 6 bases and J 2 bases, with 15 bases left between them. This CDR3 region has 14 residues. As DNA, the CDR3 is TGCAGCGTCGAGGGGGGGCGCCCCACAGATACGCAGTATTTT. It encodes CSVEGGRPTDTQYF.

This chain uses TRBV6-1 with TRBJ2-1; 9 nucleotides align to TRBD1. The CDR3 sequence is 17 residues long. V shed 4 bases, J shed 2 bases, and the junction held 9 bases outside the gene matches. Per germline, CDR1 MNHNS and CDR2 SASEGT. CDR3 in DNA: TGTGCCAGCAGTGGACAGGGACAGGGTGGCCCCTACAATGAGCAGTTCTTC. Its protein is CASSGQGQGGPYNEQFF.

This chain joins TRBV19 and TRBJ1-1, with TRBD1 as a possible D gene (5 bases). In germline, CDR1 is LNHDA, CDR2 SQIVND (reference sequence). V gave up 3 bases and J gave up 12 bases, with 14 bases separating them. The CDR3 sequence is 12 residues long. The CDR3 loop is CASSIGPGRTFF. The CDR3 coding sequence is TGTGCCAGTAGTATTGGTCCAGGGAGGACTTTCTTT.

J is TRBJ2-3 and V is TRBV29-1; 9 bases align to TRBD2. With 7 bases clipped from V and 3 bases from J, the junction kept 14 bases outside the gene matches. Per germline, CDR1 SQVTM and CDR2 ANQGSEA. This CDR3 has 16 residues. CDR3 protein: CSAQEGLAGITDTQYF. In nucleotides, the CDR3 is TGCAGCGCCCAGGAAGGTCTAGCGGGAATTACAGATACGCAGTATTTT.

The J gene is TRBJ2-3, the V gene TRBV27, with D perhaps being TRBD1 or TRBD2 (6 bases each). In germline, CDR1 is MNHEY, CDR2 SMNVEV (reference sequence). The CDR3 is 14 amino acids. Trimming cost V 8 bases and J 0 bases, with 12 bases left between them. CDR3 bases: TGTGCCAGCGCTTACGGGGGCAGCACAGATACGCAGTATTTT. It yields the protein CASAYGGSTDTQYF.

The rearrangement links TRBV5-1 to TRBJ2-1; 9 bases align to TRBD2. The CDR3 sequence is 18 residues long. CDR1 SGHRS and CDR2 YFSETQ come from the germline V gene. Trimming took 1 base from V and 6 from J; bases not matched to a gene: 14. The CDR3 DNA follows: TGCGCCAGCAGCTTGAGGGAGCGGGAGGCCCCCTTAGGCAATGAGCAGTTCTTC. It codes for CASSLREREAPLGNEQFF.

V is TRBV29-1 and J is TRBJ1-1, with a tentative D call TRBD1 (6 bases). CDR1 and CDR2 (germline): SQVTM, ANQGSEA. The CDR3 is 13 residues long. Trimming pared 5 bases from V and 6 bases from J, leaving 16 bases between. The CDR3 spells CSVHGGLQAEAFF. CDR3 bases: TGCAGCGTTCATGGGGGGCTGCAGGCTGAAGCTTTCTTT.

The genes are TRBV6-5 and TRBJ2-1; unclear D gene. The CDR3 is 13 amino acids. V lost 5 bases to trimming and J lost 6 bases, with 11 bases between them. CDR1 is MNHEY, CDR2 SVGAGI, per germline. The CDR3 reads CASSKQVSNEQFF. CDR3 sequence (DNA): TGTGCCAGCAGTAAGCAGGTCAGCAATGAGCAGTTCTTC.

Only one count was recorded for this clone. The chain recombines TRBV29-1 with TRBJ1-1; unclear D gene. The CDR3 loop spans 12 amino acids. The V end was cut by 3 bases, the J end by 1 base, with 6 bases between. Germline lookup yields CDR1 SQVTM and CDR2 ANQGSEA. The CDR3 nucleotides read TGCAGCGTTGATGTCGGGAACACTGAAGCTTTCTTT. The encoded protein is CSVDVGNTEAFF.

The J gene is TRBJ1-5, the V gene TRBV5-1; 9 nucleotides agree with TRBD1. The CDR3 length is 16 residues. Germline loops: CDR1 SGHRS, CDR2 YFSETQ. Losses at the gene ends were 3 bases for V and 7 bases for J; bases not matched to a gene: 11. The CDR3 protein is CASSSLRDRDLQPQHF. The CDR3 nucleotides read TGCGCCAGCAGCTCTCTCCGGGACAGGGATCTCCAGCCCCAGCATTTT.

In this sample, this clone turned up a few times. The chain is built from TRBV9 and TRBJ1-2, with 7 positions matching TRBD1. Germline V lookup: CDR1 SGDLS, CDR2 YYNGEE. The CDR3 consists of 15 residues. V lost 3 bases to trimming and J lost 3 bases; unmatched junction nucleotides: 8. The CDR3 coding sequence is TGTGCCAGCAGCGGGTTCCAGGGGGATGACTATGGCTACACCTTC. Translated: CASSGFQGDDYGYTF.

This clone occurred a few times. This chain connects TRBV29-1 to TRBJ1-2; D perhaps matches TRBD1 (5 bases). Between the trimmed V and J ends, which lost 6 bases and 2 bases, there was a span of 16 bases. The CDR3 runs to 14 residues. CDR1 SQVTM and CDR2 ANQGSEA come from the germline V gene. The CDR3 region is CSVGSGDGNYGYTF. The CDR3 DNA reads TGCAGCGTGGGGAGCGGGGACGGGAACTATGGCTACACCTTC.

The chain employs TRBV29-1 and TRBJ2-7; D is perhaps TRBD1 or TRBD2 (5 bases each). The germline CDR1 and CDR2 sequences are SQVTM and ANQGSEA. Trimming stripped 7 bases from V and 3 bases from J, with 19 bases between. This CDR3 spans 14 amino acids. CDR3 in amino acids: CSAQGTNTDYEQYF. CDR3 in DNA: TGCAGCGCCCAAGGGACGAACACTGACTACGAGCAGTACTTC.

This clone was found a few times. This chain joins TRBV25-1 and TRBJ2-7; 13 nucleotides align to TRBD2. This CDR3 comprises 18 residues. Germline CDR1 MGHDK, CDR2 SYGVNS. The ends lost 8 bases at V and 0 bases at J; junction bases unmatched: 13. CDR3 protein: CASRKGTSGRDGSYEQYF. The CDR3 DNA reads as TGTGCCAGCCGAAAAGGTACTAGCGGGAGGGACGGCTCCTACGAGCAGTACTTC.

This chain joins TRBV4-1 and TRBJ2-1, with D possibly being TRBD2 (6 bases). Trimming left V 1 base short and J 5 bases short, with 12 bases between. Germline assignment: CDR1 MGHRA and CDR2 YSYEKL. This CDR3 is 15 amino acids long. DNA of the CDR3: TGCGCCAGCAGCCAAGCTAGGGACTCTCACAATGAGCAGTTCTTC. This sequence encodes CASSQARDSHNEQFF.